Listed below are T cell receptor beta chains from one sample, sequenced in a study of shared clonotypes between healthy human individuals. Sequencing used immunoSEQ multiplex PCR; TCRdb keeps in-frame clones, though not all of them. The table includes 2 million to 2.5 million clones, less than 95% detected once. The sequenced sample was naive CD8+ T cells sorted from blood. The receptor source for this set is a man between 18 and 35 years old in good health. Both conserved end residues are part of each CDR3. Each record gives: D gene, V gene, clone size, J gene, CDR3 protein, CDR3 DNA. A D gene is named only where the DNA matches it firmly. Clone sizes are given selectively: once, few, many, or a class where the clone is expanded.

TRBD1	TRBV9	-	TRBJ2-7	CASSVGTGGSYEQYF	TGTGCCAGCAGCGTAGGGACAGGGGGCTCCTACGAGCAGTACTTC
TRBD1	TRBV25-1	-	TRBJ1-2	CASSEGGDRENYGYTF	TGTGCCAGCAGTGAGGGGGGCGACAGGGAAAACTATGGCTACACCTTC
-	TRBV7-9	-	TRBJ2-1	CASSPDWSTNYNEQFF	TGTGCCAGCAGCCCGGACTGGTCCACCAACTACAATGAGCAGTTCTTC
-	TRBV5-6	-	TRBJ2-7	CASSFGGSSYEQYF	TGTGCCAGCAGCTTCGGGGGATCCTCCTACGAGCAGTACTTC
TRBD2	TRBV6-6	-	TRBJ2-2	CASSGTHTGELFF	TGTGCCAGTAGCGGGACTCACACCGGGGAGCTGTTTTTT
TRBD1	TRBV7-9	-	TRBJ1-5	CASSATGEGNQPQHF	TGTGCCAGCAGCGCGACAGGGGAGGGCAATCAGCCCCAGCATTTT
-	TRBV10-3	-	TRBJ2-1	CAISELGRTGTNEQFF	TGTGCCATCAGTGAGCTGGGCCGGACCGGGACCAATGAGCAGTTCTTC
-	TRBV27	-	TRBJ2-6	CASSLWPGANVLTF	TGTGCCAGCAGTTTATGGCCTGGGGCCAACGTCCTGACTTTC
TRBD2	TRBV27	-	TRBJ2-1	CASQLAGGPGEQFF	TGTGCCAGCCAGCTAGCGGGGGGGCCGGGTGAGCAGTTCTTC
TRBD2	TRBV6-5	once	TRBJ2-7	CASSYAGERGEQYF	TGTGCCAGCAGTTACGCGGGGGAGAGAGGCGAGCAGTACTTC
-	TRBV27	-	TRBJ2-7	CASSLTLTSYEQYF	TGTGCCAGCAGTTTAACCCTCACCTCCTACGAGCAGTACTTC
-	TRBV4-1	-	TRBJ1-2	CASSQSHPLGGGYTF	TGCGCCAGCAGCCAAAGTCACCCCTTAGGCGGTGGCTACACCTTC
-	TRBV11-3	-	TRBJ2-2	CASSLDQDGELFF	TGTGCCAGCAGCTTAGACCAGGACGGGGAGCTGTTTTTT
-	TRBV7-2	-	TRBJ1-2	CASSTRNYGYTF	TGTGCCAGCAGCACTCGTAACTATGGCTACACCTTC
-	TRBV7-9	-	TRBJ2-5	CASSLVSQETQYF	TGTGCCAGCAGCTTAGTATCCCAAGAGACCCAGTACTTC
TRBD1	TRBV2	-	TRBJ1-5	CASSGPRTGGNQPQHF	TGTGCCAGCAGTGGGCCCCGGACAGGGGGCAATCAGCCCCAGCATTTT
TRBD2	TRBV4-1	-	TRBJ2-7	CASSEASGLSYEQYF	TGCGCCAGCAGCGAGGCTAGCGGCCTGTCCTACGAGCAGTACTTC
-	TRBV29-1	-	TRBJ1-2	CSVEEGNGYGYTF	TGCAGCGTTGAAGAGGGTAATGGCTATGGCTACACCTTC
-	TRBV5-4	-	TRBJ2-7	CASSLDGDYEQYF	TGTGCCAGCAGCTTGGACGGGGACTACGAGCAGTACTTC
TRBD1	TRBV6-1	-	TRBJ1-5	CASSELGTGGEPQHF	TGTGCCAGCAGTGAACTGGGGACAGGGGGCGAGCCCCAGCATTTT
-	TRBV5-8	-	TRBJ2-1	CASRAISGFF	TGTGCCAGCAGGGCTATTAGCGGGTTCTTC
TRBD1	TRBV19	-	TRBJ1-2	CASSAGTGGIYGYTF	TGTGCCAGTAGTGCCGGGACAGGGGGGATCTATGGCTACACCTTC
TRBD1	TRBV7-9	-	TRBJ1-3	CASSSLPGTERNTIYF	TGTGCCAGCAGCTCCCTGCCCGGGACAGAGCGAAACACCATATATTTT
-	TRBV6-1	-	TRBJ1-6	CASSEWGRAPERNSPLHF	TGTGCCAGCAGTGAATGGGGCAGGGCCCCGGAAAGGAATTCACCCCTCCACTTT
-	TRBV7-6	once	TRBJ2-7	CASRPTPNPTYEQYF	TGTGCCAGCAGACCGACACCCAATCCTACCTACGAGCAGTACTTC
-	TRBV15	-	TRBJ2-6	CATSRSWSGANVLTF	TGTGCCACCAGCAGATCATGGTCTGGGGCCAACGTCCTGACTTTC
-	TRBV10-1	few	TRBJ1-4	CASSDGRGSRNEKLFF	TGCGCCAGCAGTGACGGCAGGGGAAGCCGAAATGAAAAACTGTTTTTT
-	TRBV7-6	once	TRBJ2-5	CASSEPNREETQYF	TGTGCCAGCAGCGAGCCTAACAGGGAAGAGACCCAGTACTTC
-	TRBV11-2	once	TRBJ2-3	CASSRVRTDTQYF	TGTGCCAGCAGCCGGGTCCGCACAGATACGCAGTATTTT
TRBD2	TRBV7-6	once	TRBJ2-1	CASSPGTRGYNEQFF	TGTGCCAGCAGCCCCGGGACTAGAGGCTACAATGAGCAGTTCTTC
-	TRBV25-1	-	TRBJ2-3	CASSRAVETDTQYF	TGTGCCAGCTCACGGGCGGTGGAGACAGATACGCAGTATTTT